This T cell receptor (beta chain) was recovered during a study of shared clonotypes between healthy human individuals. A split of CD4+ cells into CD45RA+ naive and CD45RA-negative memory subsets was performed. This clone appeared a single time. Its cognate antigen is unknown. General observations from the study: Between a handful of donors, naive CD4 clonotypes were shared at a level of about 5%. Rarefaction showed that sequencing of sorted subsets was incomplete (despite large depth).

Germline V lookup: CDR1 MDHEN, CDR2 SYDVKM. The CDR3 consists of 16 residues. V lost 3 bases, J lost 4 bases, and 18 bases lay in between. Only in-frame clones appear in the TCRdb table, and some are missing; sequencing was by immunoSEQ multiplex PCR. The table lists some 580,000 clones, roughly 97% of them singletons. The V and J genes are TRBV28 and TRBJ2-5; D may be TRBD2 (6 bases). The TCR sequence derives from a woman aged 25 to 39 in good health. Sequenced material: naive CD4+ T cells sorted from blood. Subset indicated: CD45RA+ positively selected. The CDR3 bases are TGTGCCAGCAGTTTTACGGGGGTCAGACTGGGAGAGACCCAGTACTTC. Translating gives CASSFTGVRLGETQYF.